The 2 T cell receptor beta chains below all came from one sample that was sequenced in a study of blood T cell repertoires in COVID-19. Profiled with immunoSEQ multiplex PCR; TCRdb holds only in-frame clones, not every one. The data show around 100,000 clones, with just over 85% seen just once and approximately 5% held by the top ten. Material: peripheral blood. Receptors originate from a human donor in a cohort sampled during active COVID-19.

In DNA form, the CDR3 reads TGTGCCAGTACTCAGACAGGGGGCTCGAAAGGCTACACCTTC. This sequence encodes CASTQTGGSKGYTF. The chain joins TRBV19 to TRBJ1-2, with TRBD1 matching over 10 bases. V dropped 7 bases and J dropped 8; count of bases not matched to a gene: 10. The length of the CDR3 is 14 residues. The germline V gene has CDR1 LNHDA and CDR2 SQIVND (reference sequence).

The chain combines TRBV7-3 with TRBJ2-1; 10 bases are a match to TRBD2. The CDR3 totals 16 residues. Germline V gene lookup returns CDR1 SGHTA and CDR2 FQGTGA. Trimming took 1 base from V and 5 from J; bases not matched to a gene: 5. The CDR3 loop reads CASSLIWTSGNNEQFF. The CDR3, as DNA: TGTGCCAGCAGCTTAATCTGGACTAGCGGTAACAATGAGCAGTTCTTC.